This T cell receptor (beta chain) originates from a study of blood T cell repertoires in COVID-19. Study summary: Whether acute or convalescent, the COVID-19 samples came from the United States, Italy and Spain.

Sequencing was performed with immunoSEQ multiplex PCR; in TCRdb, only in-frame clones are kept and a portion is missing. Of about 190,000 clones in the sample, 70% to 85% were seen once. CDR1 is SGHRS, CDR2 YFSETQ, per germline. The CDR3 runs to 13 residues. Losses at the gene ends were 9 bases for V and 7 bases for J; bases not matched to a gene: 9. The V call is TRBV5-1, the J call TRBJ1-2; 10 bases match TRBD1. This receptor was identified in a man over 45 who had recovered from COVID-19. Sequencing was carried out using peripheral blood. For the CDR3, the DNA is TGCGCCACCAATATGGGGGACAGGGGTGGCTACACCTTC. This translates into CATNMGDRGGYTF.